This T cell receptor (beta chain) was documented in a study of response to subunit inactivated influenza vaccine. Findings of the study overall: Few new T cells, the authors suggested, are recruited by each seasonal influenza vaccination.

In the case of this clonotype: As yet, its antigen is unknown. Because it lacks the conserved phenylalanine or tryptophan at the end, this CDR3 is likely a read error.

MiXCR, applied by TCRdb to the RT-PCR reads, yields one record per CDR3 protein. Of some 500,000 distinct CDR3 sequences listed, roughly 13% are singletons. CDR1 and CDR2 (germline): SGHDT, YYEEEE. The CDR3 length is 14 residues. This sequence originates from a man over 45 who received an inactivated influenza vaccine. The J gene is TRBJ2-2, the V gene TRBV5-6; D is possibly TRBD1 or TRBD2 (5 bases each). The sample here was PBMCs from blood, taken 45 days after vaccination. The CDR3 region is CASGLGLMSGELFC. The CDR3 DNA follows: TGTGCCAGCGGCTTGGGGCTCATGTCCGGGGAACTGTTTTGT.